This entry describes one T cell receptor beta chain. The record originates from a study of preoperative IRX-2 immunotherapy in early breast cancer. Germline V gene lookup returns CDR1 MRHNA and CDR2 SNTAGT. V lost 5 bases and J 0 bases, leaving 14 bases between the germline ends. This CDR3 is built from 15 residues. Treatment given: preoperative locoregional IRX-2 cytokine immunotherapy. Repertoires were generated with immunoSEQ multiplex PCR, while TCRdb's copy carries only in-frame clones and drops some. In the table there are under 35,000 clones, 82% of which are singletons. The V gene is TRBV6-4, the J gene TRBJ2-7; D unclear. The material was obtained from a patient treated with IRX-2 immunotherapy. The receptor comes from a human donor with breast cancer. CDR3 nucleotides: TGTGCCAGCAGTTGGGATCGGCGCAGCTCCTACGAGCAGTACTTC. Protein: CASSWDRRSSYEQYF.